The clone carrying this T cell receptor (beta chain) was seen ten or more times. Its antigen is undetermined. From germline, CDR1 is SEHNR and CDR2 FQNEAQ (reference sequence). The CDR3 loop spans 13 amino acids. V was clipped by 4 bases and J by 2 bases, with 9 bases between them. The study amplified TCR beta CDR3 regions using RNA transcripts. The authors performed first-round RT-PCR with HTBI primers and then a second-round multiplex PCR. TCRdb used MiXCR to reprocess the multiplex PCR reads, holding one entry per CDR3 protein. The sample gives a few hundred thousand distinct CDR3 sequences, 15% to 19% of which show up once; roughly 7% is in the top ten. The authors diagnosed from clinical symptoms, serum thyroxine, TRAb, thyroid ultrasound and orbital computed tomography. This entry belongs to a study of Graves' ophthalmopathy and Graves' hyperthyroidism. Whole-study results and caveats: The blood repertoire also included most expanded thyroid clonotypes above 0.001 frequency.

The rearrangement links TRBV7-9 to TRBJ2-7; D might be TRBD1 (6 bases). The source is a woman under 30 with stable Graves' hyperthyroidism. The specimen was peripheral blood. This CDR3 is CASSSRDTYEQYF. CDR3 coding DNA: TGTGCCAGCAGCTCCCGGGACACCTACGAGCAGTACTTC.